These 11 T cell receptor beta chains share one sample of origin, sequenced in a study of regulatory T cells in long-lasting Graves disease. Time point meaning: newly diagnosed GD, antithyroid drugs for less than 3 months. With RNA extracted from PBMCs as input, the TCR library was made. In building TCR beta libraries, iRepertoire HTBI primers were used together with Arm-PCR of CDR3 regions. TCRdb called the multiplex PCR reads again in MiXCR, with one record for every CDR3 protein. The sample lists about 200,000 distinct CDR3 sequences; roughly 20% were seen once. The sample also formed part of further work on T cells in Graves' hyperthyroidism and ophthalmopathy.

Sequencing was performed on peripheral blood mononuclear cells (PBMCs), taken at new diagnosis, from a patient treated with antithyroid drugs. The origin of the receptors is a woman aged 25 to 39 with Graves disease.

The chain carries TRBV30 and TRBJ1-5; D remains unclear. The CDR3 totals 15 residues. Trimming stripped 0 bases from V and 0 bases from J, with 9 bases between. Germline V CDR1 and CDR2: GTSNPN, SVGIG (reference sequence). The CDR3 region is CAWSVSPYSNQPQHF. In DNA form, the CDR3 reads TGTGCCTGGAGTGTAAGTCCCTATAGCAATCAGCCCCAGCATTTT.

In this sample, this clonotype turned up a few times. J is TRBJ1-4 and V is TRBV7-9; unclear D gene. Trimming left V 1 base short and J 7 bases short, with 4 bases between. The CDR3 totals 12 residues. Germline V CDR1 and CDR2: SEHNR, FQNEAQ (reference sequence). CDR3 nucleotide sequence: TGTGCCAGCAGCTTAGAAGTTGAAAAACTGTTTTTT. It yields the protein CASSLEVEKLFF.

This clonotype was observed at least ten times. The J gene is TRBJ1-5, the V gene TRBV28, with D perhaps matching TRBD1 (5 bases). In germline, CDR1 is MDHEN, CDR2 SYDVKM. The V end was cut by 4 bases, the J end by 4 bases, with 11 bases between. The CDR3 extends over 14 amino acids. The CDR3 spells CASSSVWGNQPQHF. CDR3 nucleotides: TGTGCCAGCAGTTCCGTATGGGGGAATCAGCCCCAGCATTTT.

The CDR3 sequence is CATSDPGDRNEQYF. CDR3 DNA sequence: TGTGCCACCAGTGATCCCGGGGATCGGAACGAGCAGTACTTC. V usage is TRBV24-1 and J usage is TRBJ2-7, with D possibly TRBD2 on 5 matching bases. CDR3 size: 14 residues. Trimming removed 3 bases at V and 5 bases at J, with 13 bases between. Germline lookup yields CDR1 KGHDR and CDR2 SFDVKD.

This clonotype was recorded many times. This chain links TRBV30 with TRBJ1-4, with 7 bases lining up with TRBD1. The CDR3 covers 13 residues. The germline gives CDR1 GTSNPN, CDR2 SVGIG (reference sequence). V was clipped by 5 bases and J by 8 bases; unmatched bases: 8. CDR3 in DNA: TGTGCCTGGGGCCGGGACAGTGGCGAAAAACTGTTTTTT. Its translation is CAWGRDSGEKLFF.

The V call is TRBV18, the J call TRBJ1-1; TRBD1 might be the D (6 bases). The germline V gene encodes CDR1 KGHSH and CDR2 LQKENI. There are 14 residues in the CDR3. Trimming removed 8 bases at V and 4 bases at J, with 17 bases between. Here the CDR3 DNA reads TGTGCCAGCGGGGGACAAGACGGACGCACTGAAGCTTTCTTT. Protein sequence: CASGGQDGRTEAFF.

This clonotype occurred many times. V and J are TRBV6-1 and TRBJ1-4, with D possibly TRBD1 on 5 matching bases. The CDR3 covers 14 residues. The germline gives CDR1 MNHNS, CDR2 SASEGT. V was pared by 7 bases and J by 7 bases, with 16 bases between. In nucleotides, the CDR3 is TGTGCCAGCAAACCGGGACCTCGGGGTGAAAAACTGTTTTTT. The encoded protein is CASKPGPRGEKLFF.

Worth noting for this clonotype: This likely traces to a read error, being one base from a far larger clone. The chain combines TRBV20-1 with TRBJ2-1; D is undetermined. TRBJ2-5 matches the DNA end more closely, so the J call is doubtful. The length of the CDR3 is 13 residues. Germline assignment: CDR1 DFQATT and CDR2 SNEGSKA (reference sequence). This CDR3 reads CSARKPGDETQYF. In nucleotides, the CDR3 is TGCAGTGCTAGAAAACCGGGCGACGAGACCCAGTACTTC.

Comments on this clonotype: One end of the junction does not line up with germline, which may come from a read error. CDR3 amino acids: CVISARDQETQYF. CDR3 nucleotide sequence: TGTGTCATCAGTGCCCGGGATCAAGAGACCCAGTACTTC. The genes are TRBV10-3 and TRBJ2-5; D possibly corresponds to TRBD2 (5 bases). Germline CDR1 ENHRY, CDR2 SYGVKD. The CDR3 consists of 13 residues.

With regard to this clonotype: It differs at one base from a far larger clone, so likely a read error. This sequence joins TRBV7-9 and TRBJ1-6, with D perhaps TRBD1 (5 bases). V lost 8 bases and J 9 bases, leaving 23 bases between the germline ends. The CDR3 is made up of 16 amino acids. CDR1 is SEHNR and CDR2 is FQNEAQ in the germline V gene (reference sequence). The CDR3 bases are TGTGCCAGCGCCCTCCTAAGTTCAGGGTTCGGTTCACCCCTCCACTTT. As protein: CASALLSSGFGSPLHF.

This clonotype was found many times. The chain carries TRBV4-1 and TRBJ1-4, with TRBD1 as a possible D gene (5 bases). With 1 base removed from V and 10 bases from J, the gap between germline ends came to 16 bases. Germline CDR1 and CDR2: MGHRA and YSYEKL. The CDR3 is 15 amino acids. In DNA form, the CDR3 reads TGCGCCAGCAGCCAAGCCGGGACTGCGTTTGGAAAACTGTTTTTT. Translating it yields CASSQAGTAFGKLFF.